This T cell receptor beta chain was found in a study of tumor-infiltrating lymphocytes in oesophageal squamous cell carcinoma. This CDR3 has 14 amino acids. The germline V gene has CDR1 SEHNR and CDR2 FQNEAQ (reference sequence). MiXCR, run by TCRdb on the PCR reads, gives a single entry per CDR3 protein. Seen here are 9,900 or so distinct CDR3 sequences, around 63% observed once, and the top ten hold approximately 30%. The sample consisted of esophageal tumor tissue. The clonotype originates from a male donor with esophageal squamous cell carcinoma. The chain is built from TRBV7-9 and TRBJ2-7, with 7 bases fitting TRBD2. The closer fit of TRBJ2-1 to the DNA end suggests the J call may be wrong. Here the CDR3 DNA reads TGTGCCACCAATAGCGGGTGGCCCTACAATGAGCAGTTCTTC. Protein product: CATNSGWPYNEQFF.